This T cell receptor (beta chain) was retrieved from a study of CD8+CD57+ T cells in acquired aplastic anemia. Study as a whole: The average for DNA from sorted CD4+ and CD8+ cells was roughly 3 ug. On average, healthy donors gave 8.5 million to 13 million reads for CD4+ cells.

Study outcomes and limitations: Statistical testing detected no significant gap in CD8+ Simpson's diversity between patients and controls. Some 29 CD8+ CDR3 sequences were shared between patients and controls.

This clonotype was picked up one time. Its specificity is unknown. Both TCR beta VDJ combination and CDR3 sequence profiling were carried out. Genomic DNA was the template for this profiling. TCRdb fed the reads into MiXCR, producing one record per CDR3 protein. The profile shows hundreds of thousands of distinct CDR3 sequences, 60% to 80% of them singletons. Germline V gene sequence: CDR1 SGHDT, CDR2 YYEEEE. With 2 bases removed from V and 6 bases from J, the gap between germline ends came to 12 bases. This CDR3 contains 14 residues. The genes are TRBV5-6 and TRBJ2-1; D call uncertain. The clonotype originates from a human donor in good health, serving as a control. The sequencing input was sorted CD4+, CD8+, or CD8+CD57+ T cells (not recorded which) from PBMCs. The CDR3 region is CASSFLPESNEQFF. In nucleotides, the CDR3 is TGTGCCAGCAGCTTTTTACCCGAAAGCAATGAGCAGTTCTTC.